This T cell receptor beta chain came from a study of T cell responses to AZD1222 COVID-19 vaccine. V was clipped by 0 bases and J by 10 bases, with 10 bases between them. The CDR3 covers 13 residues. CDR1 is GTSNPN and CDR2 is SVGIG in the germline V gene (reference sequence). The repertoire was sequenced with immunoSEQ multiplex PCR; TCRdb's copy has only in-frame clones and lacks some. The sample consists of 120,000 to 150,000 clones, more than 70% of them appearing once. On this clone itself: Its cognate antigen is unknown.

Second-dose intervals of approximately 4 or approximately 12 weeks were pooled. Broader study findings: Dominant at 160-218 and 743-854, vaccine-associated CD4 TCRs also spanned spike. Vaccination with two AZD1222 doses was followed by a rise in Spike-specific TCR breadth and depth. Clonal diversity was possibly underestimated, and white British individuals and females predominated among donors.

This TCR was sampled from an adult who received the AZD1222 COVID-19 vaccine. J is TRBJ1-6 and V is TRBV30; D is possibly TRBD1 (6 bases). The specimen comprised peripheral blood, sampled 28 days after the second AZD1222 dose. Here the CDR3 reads CAWSVQGQSPLHF. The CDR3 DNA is TGTGCCTGGAGTGTACAGGGTCAATCACCCCTCCACTTT.